Shown below are 17 T cell receptor beta chains from a single sample sequenced in a study of blood T cell repertoires in COVID-19. Profiled with immunoSEQ multiplex PCR; TCRdb holds only in-frame clones, not every one. This sample yields under 250,000 clones, of which about 93% are seen a single time; about 0.8% belongs to the top ten. The sequencing sample was made of peripheral blood. The source of these receptors is a man between 60 and 70 years old with COVID-19, enrolled during active disease.

The chain uses TRBV9 and TRBJ2-1, with D possibly being TRBD1 (5 bases). V was trimmed by 0 bases and J by 10 bases, leaving 17 bases between them. The CDR3 is 15 amino acids. Germline V gives CDR1 SGDLS, CDR2 YYNGEE. The CDR3 spells CASSVGGRGSGEQFF. The CDR3, as DNA: TGTGCCAGCAGCGTAGGAGGTAGGGGCTCAGGCGAGCAGTTCTTC.

In regard to this clone: The same CDR3 can be traced to other DNA sequences in this sample. This chain uses TRBV18 with TRBJ1-1, with D unresolved. The germline V gene has CDR1 KGHSH and CDR2 LQKENI. The CDR3 is made up of 14 amino acids. Trimming took 2 bases from V and 2 from J, leaving 9 bases between them. The CDR3 nucleotides are TGTGCCAGCTCACCAGCCGCGGGTAACACTGAAGCTTTCTTT. This encodes CASSPAAGNTEAFF.

The chain couples TRBV25-1 to TRBJ1-2; D may be TRBD1 (6 bases). From germline, CDR1 is MGHDK and CDR2 SYGVNS. V was trimmed by 4 bases and J by 8 bases, leaving 11 bases between them. CDR3 length: 12 residues. The CDR3 nucleotides are TGTGCCAGCAGTGGGAACAGGGCGGGCTACACCTTC. Its protein is CASSGNRAGYTF.

CDR3 in DNA: TGTGCCAGCAGTGAATGGTGGCAGGGGGGATATAATTCACCCCTCCACTTT. It translates to CASSEWWQGGYNSPLHF. V is TRBV6-1 and J is TRBJ1-6, with 7 bases matching TRBD1. Germline loops: CDR1 MNHNS, CDR2 SASEGT. Trimming at V came to 2 bases and at J to 4 bases, leaving 8 bases not matched to a gene. The CDR3 loop spans 17 amino acids.

The V gene is TRBV7-2, the J gene TRBJ2-7; 9 nucleotides agree with TRBD1. The CDR3 runs to 13 residues. V was clipped by 5 bases and J by 3 bases; unmatched bases: 2. In germline, CDR1 is SGHTA, CDR2 FQGNSA. The CDR3 region is CASSKGQGYEQYF. CDR3 DNA sequence: TGTGCCAGCAGCAAGGGACAGGGCTACGAGCAGTACTTC.

This clone was observed once. This sample includes further DNA sequences coding for the same CDR3. The chain combines TRBV7-9 with TRBJ1-2; D gene unclear. The V end lost 1 base, the J end lost 2 bases, and 8 bases lay between the germline ends. There are 14 residues in the CDR3. Per the germline V gene, CDR1 is SEHNR and CDR2 is FQNEAQ (reference sequence). The CDR3 DNA reads TGTGCCAGCAGCTTAGGGACGGGAAACTATGGCTACACCTTC. Its translation is CASSLGTGNYGYTF.

Regarding this clone: The same CDR3 arises from other DNA sequences in this sample as well. The CDR3 coding sequence is TGTGCCAGCAGTTTGGCCGTAAACACTGAAGCTTTCTTT. Residues: CASSLAVNTEAFF. The rearrangement links TRBV12-3 or TRBV12-4 to TRBJ1-1, with unresolved D. Trimming cost V 3 bases and J 2 bases, with 7 bases left between them. The CDR3 sequence is 13 residues long.

The chain carries TRBV12-3 or TRBV12-4 and TRBJ2-7; unclear D gene. Trimming cost V 4 bases and J 5 bases, with 6 bases left between them. The length of the CDR3 is 11 residues. The CDR3 protein is CASSYGHEQYF. The DNA for the CDR3 is TGTGCCAGCAGTTATGGGCACGAGCAGTACTTC.

The chain joins TRBV30 to TRBJ1-2; weak D call: TRBD1 (5 bases). The CDR3 runs to 15 residues. The V gene's germline CDR1 is GTSNPN and CDR2 SVGIG (reference sequence). Trimming shortened V by 2 bases and J by 8 bases, and 21 bases separated the two germline ends. The CDR3 reads CAWSKQALTFPGYTF. For the CDR3, the DNA is TGTGCCTGGAGTAAACAGGCCCTCACCTTCCCGGGCTACACCTTC.

The chain recombines TRBV7-2 with TRBJ1-5, with D unresolved. V gave up 5 bases and J gave up 2 bases, with 19 bases separating them. The CDR3 loop spans 17 amino acids. CDR1 SGHTA and CDR2 FQGNSA come from the germline V gene. The CDR3, as DNA: TGTGCCAGCAGCAGGAACCTACAACAGTATGGCAATCAGCCCCAGCATTTT. Translated: CASSRNLQQYGNQPQHF.

V is TRBV4-2 and J is TRBJ2-1; TRBD2 aligns across 9 bases. With 3 bases clipped from V and 8 bases from J, the junction kept 11 bases outside the gene matches. Germline V gives CDR1 LGHNA, CDR2 YNFKEQ. This CDR3 contains 16 residues. CDR3 nucleotide sequence: TGTGCCAGCAGCCAGGGGGTTAGCGGGAGCTGGGATGAGCAGTTCTTC. It translates to CASSQGVSGSWDEQFF.

The CDR3 DNA reads TGTGCCAGCAGCGTAGGAGAGTTGGGCTCCAACTATGGCTACACCTTC. Translated, it gives CASSVGELGSNYGYTF. This sequence joins TRBV9 and TRBJ1-2; D is undetermined. This CDR3 contains 16 residues. V dropped 0 bases and J dropped 2 bases, with 14 bases sitting between them. Germline CDR1 is SGDLS and CDR2 is YYNGEE. The full variable domain, rest sourced from reference TRBV9 and TRBJ1-2, is DSGVTQTPKHLITATGQRVTLRCSPRSGDLSVYWYQQSLDQGLQFLIQYYNGEERAKGNILERFSAQQFPDLHSELNLSSLELGDSALYFCASSVGELGSNYGYTFGSGTRLTVV.

A single count supports this clone. The V gene is TRBV3-1 (or the pseudogene TRBV3-2), the J gene TRBJ2-7; D is possibly TRBD2 (6 bases). Trimming cost V 1 base and J 6 bases, with 10 bases left between them. The length of the CDR3 is 13 residues. Germline assignment: CDR1 LGHDT and CDR2 YNNKEL (reference sequence). For the CDR3, the DNA is TGTGCCAGCAGCCAAGTCGGAGGGCGCGAGCAGTACTTC. Translation: CASSQVGGREQYF.

The genes are TRBV15 and TRBJ1-4; D possibly corresponds to TRBD1 (5 bases). CDR3 size: 15 residues. The germline gives CDR1 LNHNV, CDR2 YYDKDF (reference sequence). V was cut by 2 bases and J by 8 bases, with 15 bases left in between. The CDR3 region is CATSRQPGLGEKLFF. Here the CDR3 DNA reads TGTGCCACCAGCAGACAACCGGGACTGGGGGAAAAACTGTTTTTT.

The CDR3: CASIPLAGGSSYNEQFF. CDR3 in DNA: TGTGCCAGCATTCCCCTGGCGGGCGGGAGCTCCTACAATGAGCAGTTCTTC. The chain couples TRBV7-2 to TRBJ2-1; 7 bases are shared with TRBD2. After removal of 7 bases from V and 0 bases from J, the junction contained 12 bases not matched to a gene. This CDR3 contains 17 residues. CDR1 is SGHTA and CDR2 is FQGNSA in the germline V gene.

The J gene is TRBJ2-3, the V gene TRBV19, with 10 nucleotides matching TRBD2. The V gene's germline CDR1 is LNHDA and CDR2 SQIVND (reference sequence). The CDR3 length is 15 residues. V lost 5 bases, J lost 4 bases, and 6 bases stayed unmatched. This chain's CDR3 is CASSPRTSGSDTQYF. CDR3 DNA: TGTGCCAGTAGTCCTCGGACTAGCGGCTCAGATACGCAGTATTTT.

The chain has TRBV7-9 and TRBJ1-2, with 7 bases fitting TRBD1. V lost 5 bases to trimming and J lost 8 bases; unmatched junction nucleotides: 8. Per the germline V gene, CDR1 is SEHNR and CDR2 is FQNEAQ (reference sequence). This CDR3 has 13 amino acids. Written as DNA, the CDR3 is TGTGCCAGCAGCCCCCCAACAGGGGAAGGCTACACCTTC. Encoded protein: CASSPPTGEGYTF.